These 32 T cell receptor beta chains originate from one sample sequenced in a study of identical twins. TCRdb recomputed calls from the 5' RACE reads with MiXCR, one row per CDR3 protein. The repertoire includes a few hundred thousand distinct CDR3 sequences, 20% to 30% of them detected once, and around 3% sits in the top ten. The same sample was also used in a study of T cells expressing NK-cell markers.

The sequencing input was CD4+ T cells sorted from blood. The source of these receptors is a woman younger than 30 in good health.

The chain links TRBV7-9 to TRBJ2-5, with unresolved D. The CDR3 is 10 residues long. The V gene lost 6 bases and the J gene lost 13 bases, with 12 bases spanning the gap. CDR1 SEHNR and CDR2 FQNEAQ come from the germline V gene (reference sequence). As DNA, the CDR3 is TGTGCCAGCAGTATTAGTCTCTGGTACTTC. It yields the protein CASSISLWYF.

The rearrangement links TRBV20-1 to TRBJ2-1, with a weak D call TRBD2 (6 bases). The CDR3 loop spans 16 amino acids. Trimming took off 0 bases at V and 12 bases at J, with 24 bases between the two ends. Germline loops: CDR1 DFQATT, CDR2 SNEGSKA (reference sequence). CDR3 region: CSARDDWQRVGRGQFF. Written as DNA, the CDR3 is TGCAGTGCTAGAGATGATTGGCAGCGGGTCGGACGTGGGCAGTTCTTC.

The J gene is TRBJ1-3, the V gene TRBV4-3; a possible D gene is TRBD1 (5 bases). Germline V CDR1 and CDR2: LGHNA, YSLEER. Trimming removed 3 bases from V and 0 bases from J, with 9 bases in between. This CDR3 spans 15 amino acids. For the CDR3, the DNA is TGCGCCAGCAGCCACCCGACAGTCTCTGGAAACACCATATATTTT. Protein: CASSHPTVSGNTIYF.

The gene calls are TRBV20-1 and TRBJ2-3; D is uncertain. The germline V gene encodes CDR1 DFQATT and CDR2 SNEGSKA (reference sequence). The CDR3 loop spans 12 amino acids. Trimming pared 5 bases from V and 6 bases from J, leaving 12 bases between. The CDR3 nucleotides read TGCAGTGCTGGACCCCTAGGGGATACGCAGTATTTT. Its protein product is CSAGPLGDTQYF.

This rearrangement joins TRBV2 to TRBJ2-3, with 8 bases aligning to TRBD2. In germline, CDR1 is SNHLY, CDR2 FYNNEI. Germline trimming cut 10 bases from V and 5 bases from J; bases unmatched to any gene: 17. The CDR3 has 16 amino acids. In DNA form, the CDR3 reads TGTGCCAACGAACCAGGGCGGGGGGTCGGAAGAGATACGCAGTATTTT. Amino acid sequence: CANEPGRGVGRDTQYF.

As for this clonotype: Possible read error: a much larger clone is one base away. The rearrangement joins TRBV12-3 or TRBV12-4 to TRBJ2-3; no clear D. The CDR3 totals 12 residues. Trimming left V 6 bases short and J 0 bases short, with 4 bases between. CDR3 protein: CASRRSTDTQYF. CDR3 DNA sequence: TGTGCCAGCAGGCGGAGCACAGATACGCAGTATTTT.

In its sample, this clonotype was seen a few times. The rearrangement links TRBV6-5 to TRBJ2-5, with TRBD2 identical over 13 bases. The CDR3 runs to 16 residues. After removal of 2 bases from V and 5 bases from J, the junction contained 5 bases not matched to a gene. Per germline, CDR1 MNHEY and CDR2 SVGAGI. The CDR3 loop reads CASSYRTSGRSETQYF. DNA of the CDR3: TGTGCCAGCAGTTACCGGACTAGCGGGAGATCGGAGACCCAGTACTTC.

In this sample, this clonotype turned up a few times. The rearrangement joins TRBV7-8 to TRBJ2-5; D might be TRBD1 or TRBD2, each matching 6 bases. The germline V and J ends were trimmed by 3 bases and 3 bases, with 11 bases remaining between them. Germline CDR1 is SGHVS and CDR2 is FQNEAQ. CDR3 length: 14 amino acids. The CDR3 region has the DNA TGTGCCAGCAGCTTGAGGGGGGTTGAAGAGACCCAGTACTTC. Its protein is CASSLRGVEETQYF.

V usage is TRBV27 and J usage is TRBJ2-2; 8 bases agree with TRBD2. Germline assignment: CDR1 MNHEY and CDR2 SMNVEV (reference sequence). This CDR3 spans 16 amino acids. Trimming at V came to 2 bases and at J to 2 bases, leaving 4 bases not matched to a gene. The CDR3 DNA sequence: TGTGCCAGCAGTTTAATAGCGGGAACAAACACCGGGGAGCTGTTTTTT. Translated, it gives CASSLIAGTNTGELFF.

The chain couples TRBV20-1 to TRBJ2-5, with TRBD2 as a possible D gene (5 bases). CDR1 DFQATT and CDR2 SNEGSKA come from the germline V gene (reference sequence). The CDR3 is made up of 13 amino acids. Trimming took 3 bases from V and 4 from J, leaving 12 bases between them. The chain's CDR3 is CSARRVIRETQYF. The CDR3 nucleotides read TGCAGTGCTAGGAGGGTAATTCGAGAGACCCAGTACTTC.

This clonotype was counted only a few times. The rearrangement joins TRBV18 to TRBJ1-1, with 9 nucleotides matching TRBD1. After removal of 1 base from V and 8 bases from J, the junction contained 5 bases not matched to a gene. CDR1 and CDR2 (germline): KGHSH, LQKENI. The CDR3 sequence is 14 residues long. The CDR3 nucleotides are TGTGCCAGCTCACCACGACGACAGGGGGGCGAAGCTTTCTTT. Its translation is CASSPRRQGGEAFF.

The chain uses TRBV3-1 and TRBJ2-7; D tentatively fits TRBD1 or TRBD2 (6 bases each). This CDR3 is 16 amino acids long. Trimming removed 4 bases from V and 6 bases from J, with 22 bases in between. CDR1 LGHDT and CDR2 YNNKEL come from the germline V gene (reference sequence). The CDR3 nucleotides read TGTGCCAGCAGCCGGAATCTACACAGGGCCGGGGGCGAGCAGTACTTC. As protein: CASSRNLHRAGGEQYF.

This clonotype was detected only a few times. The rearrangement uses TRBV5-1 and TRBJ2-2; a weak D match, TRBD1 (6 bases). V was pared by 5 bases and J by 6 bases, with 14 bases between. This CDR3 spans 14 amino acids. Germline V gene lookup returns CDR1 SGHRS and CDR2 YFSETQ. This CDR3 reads CASRRTDVAGELFF. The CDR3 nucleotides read TGCGCCAGCAGAAGGACAGATGTTGCCGGGGAGCTGTTTTTT.

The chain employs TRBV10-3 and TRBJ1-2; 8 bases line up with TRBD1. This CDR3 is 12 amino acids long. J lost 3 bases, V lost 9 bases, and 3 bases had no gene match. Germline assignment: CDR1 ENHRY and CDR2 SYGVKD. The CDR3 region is CAIGQGDYGYTF. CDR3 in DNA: TGTGCCATAGGACAGGGCGACTATGGCTACACCTTC.

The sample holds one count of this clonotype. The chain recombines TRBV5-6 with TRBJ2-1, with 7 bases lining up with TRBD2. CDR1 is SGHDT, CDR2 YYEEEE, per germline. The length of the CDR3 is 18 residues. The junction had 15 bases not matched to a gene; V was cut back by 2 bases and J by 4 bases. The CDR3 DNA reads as TGTGCCAGCAGCTTTTTGGCGGGAGAAAGCACCCAATACAATGAGCAGTTCTTC. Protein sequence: CASSFLAGESTQYNEQFF.

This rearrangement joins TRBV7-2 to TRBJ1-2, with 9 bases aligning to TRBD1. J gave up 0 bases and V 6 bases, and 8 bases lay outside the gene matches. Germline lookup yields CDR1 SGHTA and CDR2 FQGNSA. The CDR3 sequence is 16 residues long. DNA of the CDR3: TGTGCCAGCAGTCCCGGGACAGGGACTACTAACTATGGCTACACCTTC. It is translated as CASSPGTGTTNYGYTF.

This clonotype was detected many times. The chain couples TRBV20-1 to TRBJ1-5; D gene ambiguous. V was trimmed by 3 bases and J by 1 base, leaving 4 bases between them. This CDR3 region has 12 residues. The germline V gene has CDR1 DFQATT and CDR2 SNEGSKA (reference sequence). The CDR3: CSASRSNQPQHF. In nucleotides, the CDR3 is TGCAGTGCTAGCCGAAGCAATCAGCCCCAGCATTTT.

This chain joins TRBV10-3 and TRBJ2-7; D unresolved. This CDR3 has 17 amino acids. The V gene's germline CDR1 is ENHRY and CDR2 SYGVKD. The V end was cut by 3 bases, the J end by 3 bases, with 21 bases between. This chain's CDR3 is CAISDLLTGRSYYEQYF. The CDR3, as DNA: TGTGCCATCAGTGACCTCTTGACCGGACGATCCTACTACGAGCAGTACTTC.

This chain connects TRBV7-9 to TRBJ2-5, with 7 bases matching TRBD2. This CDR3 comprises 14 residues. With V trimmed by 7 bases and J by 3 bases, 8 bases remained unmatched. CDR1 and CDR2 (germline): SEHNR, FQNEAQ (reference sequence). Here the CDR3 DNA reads TGTGCCAGCACCTCCGTGGGAGGGAAAGAGACCCAGTACTTC. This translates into CASTSVGGKETQYF.

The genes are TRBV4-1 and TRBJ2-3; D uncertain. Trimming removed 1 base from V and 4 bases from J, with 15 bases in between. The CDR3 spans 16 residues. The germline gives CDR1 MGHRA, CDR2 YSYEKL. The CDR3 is CASSQGALGGADTQYF. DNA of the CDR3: TGCGCCAGCAGCCAAGGAGCGCTGGGCGGCGCAGATACGCAGTATTTT.

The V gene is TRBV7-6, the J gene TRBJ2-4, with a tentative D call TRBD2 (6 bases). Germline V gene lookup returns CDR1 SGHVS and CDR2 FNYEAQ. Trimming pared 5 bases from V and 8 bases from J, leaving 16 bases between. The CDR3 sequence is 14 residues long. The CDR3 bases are TGTGCCAGCAGCACGACTAGAGAGGGAGACATTCAGTACTTC. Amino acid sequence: CASSTTREGDIQYF.

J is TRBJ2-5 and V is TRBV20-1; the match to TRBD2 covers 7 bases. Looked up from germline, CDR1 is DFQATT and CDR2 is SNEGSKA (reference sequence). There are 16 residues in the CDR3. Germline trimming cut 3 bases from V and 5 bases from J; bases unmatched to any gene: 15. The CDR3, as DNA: TGCAGTGCTAGTGCTTCGAAGCGGGACGGCCCTGAGACCCAGTACTTC. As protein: CSASASKRDGPETQYF.

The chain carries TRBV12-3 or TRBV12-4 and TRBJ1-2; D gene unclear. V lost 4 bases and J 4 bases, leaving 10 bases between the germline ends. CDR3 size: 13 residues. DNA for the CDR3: TGTGCCAGCAGTTCCGATTCCTCCTATGGCTACACCTTC. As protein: CASSSDSSYGYTF.

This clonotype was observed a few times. This CDR3 is CASSVGVSGGAAYNEQFF. For the CDR3, the DNA is TGTGCCAGCAGCGTAGGGGTCAGCGGGGGGGCGGCCTACAATGAGCAGTTCTTC. The chain has TRBV9 and TRBJ2-1; TRBD2 matches at 10 bases. Germline V gene sequence: CDR1 SGDLS, CDR2 YYNGEE. V was pared by 0 bases and J by 2 bases, with 8 bases of the junction left unmatched. The length of the CDR3 is 18 residues.

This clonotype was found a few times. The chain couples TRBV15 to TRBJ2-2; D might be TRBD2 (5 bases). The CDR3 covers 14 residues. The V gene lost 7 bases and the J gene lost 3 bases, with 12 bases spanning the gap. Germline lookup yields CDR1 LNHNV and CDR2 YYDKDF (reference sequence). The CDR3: CATTPGSHTGELFF. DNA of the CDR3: TGTGCCACCACCCCGGGATCACACACCGGGGAGCTGTTTTTT.

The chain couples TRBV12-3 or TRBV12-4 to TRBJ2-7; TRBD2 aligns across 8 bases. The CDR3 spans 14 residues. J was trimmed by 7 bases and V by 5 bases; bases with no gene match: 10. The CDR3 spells CASSPRTGGREQYF. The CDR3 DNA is TGTGCCAGCAGTCCGAGAACGGGGGGGCGTGAGCAGTACTTC.

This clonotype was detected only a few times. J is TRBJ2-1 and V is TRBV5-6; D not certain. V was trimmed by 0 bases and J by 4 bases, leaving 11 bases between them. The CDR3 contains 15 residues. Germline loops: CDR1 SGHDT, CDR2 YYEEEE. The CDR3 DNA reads TGTGCCAGCAGCTTGGGCCGGACGGTTTACAATGAGCAGTTCTTC. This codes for CASSLGRTVYNEQFF.

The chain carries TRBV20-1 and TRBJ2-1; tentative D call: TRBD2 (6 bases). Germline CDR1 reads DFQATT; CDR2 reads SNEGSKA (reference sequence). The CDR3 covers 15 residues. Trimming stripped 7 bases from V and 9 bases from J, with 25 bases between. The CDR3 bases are TGCAGTGTCGTGCGGGTCCTCGGGCTGGGGGGTGAGCAGTTCTTC. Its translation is CSVVRVLGLGGEQFF.

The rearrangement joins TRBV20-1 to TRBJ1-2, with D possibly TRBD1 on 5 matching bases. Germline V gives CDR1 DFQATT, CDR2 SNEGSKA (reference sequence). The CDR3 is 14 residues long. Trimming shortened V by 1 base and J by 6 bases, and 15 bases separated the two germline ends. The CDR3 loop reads CSARAAYGTNGYTF. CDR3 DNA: TGCAGTGCTAGAGCAGCTTACGGGACCAATGGCTACACCTTC.

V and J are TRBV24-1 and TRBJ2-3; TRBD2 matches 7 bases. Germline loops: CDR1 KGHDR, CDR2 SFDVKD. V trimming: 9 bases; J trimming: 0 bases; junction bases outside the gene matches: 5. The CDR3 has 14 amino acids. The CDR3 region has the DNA TGTGCCACCTCTAGCGGAAGAAGCACAGATACGCAGTATTTT. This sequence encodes CATSSGRSTDTQYF.

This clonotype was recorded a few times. The CDR3 sequence: CASSLPTNEKLFF. The CDR3 DNA follows: TGTGCCAGCAGCCTCCCAACTAATGAAAAACTGTTTTTT. This chain uses TRBV5-5 with TRBJ1-4, with no clear D. This CDR3 comprises 13 residues. V lost 4 bases and J lost 0, with 4 bases in between. Germline CDR1 is SGHKS and CDR2 is YYEKEE (reference sequence).

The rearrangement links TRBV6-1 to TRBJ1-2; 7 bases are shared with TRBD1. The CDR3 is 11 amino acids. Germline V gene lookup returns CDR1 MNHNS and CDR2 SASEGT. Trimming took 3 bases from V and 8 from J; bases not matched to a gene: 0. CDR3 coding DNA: TGTGCCAGCAGTGACAGGGGGGGCTACACCTTC. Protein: CASSDRGGYTF.